The 9 T cell receptor beta chains below come from one sample, sequenced in a study of T cell responses to AZD1222 COVID-19 vaccine. The data were produced by immunoSEQ multiplex PCR, yet TCRdb's version contains in-frame clones alone and is incomplete. The sample holds roughly 160,000 clones, 90% seen once. Sequenced material: peripheral blood, taken on day 0 of AZD1222 vaccination. The receptors derive from an adult in good health.

This chain joins TRBV3-1 (or the pseudogene TRBV3-2) and TRBJ2-7; weak D call: TRBD2 (5 bases). This CDR3 comprises 13 residues. Germline V gene data show CDR1 as LGHDT and CDR2 as YNNKEL (reference sequence). V lost 3 bases to trimming and J lost 0 bases, with 6 bases between them. This CDR3 reads CASSQSGSYEQYF. Here the CDR3 DNA reads TGTGCCAGCAGCCAGAGCGGCTCCTACGAGCAGTACTTC.

This clone was found once. The chain carries TRBV7-9 and TRBJ2-7; D is unclear. Per the germline V gene, CDR1 is SEHNR and CDR2 is FQNEAQ (reference sequence). There are 13 residues in the CDR3. Trimming took off 1 base at V and 6 bases at J, with 10 bases between the two ends. For the CDR3, the DNA is TGTGCCAGCAGCTTAGATAGGGCTCTCGAGCAGTACTTC. Protein product: CASSLDRALEQYF.

This clone was found once. The chain's CDR3 is CASSFYSRTQYF. As DNA, the CDR3 is TGTGCCAGCAGTTTTTACAGTCGAACCCAGTACTTC. The V and J genes are TRBV12-3 or TRBV12-4 and TRBJ2-5; D is unclear. Trimming removed 3 bases from V and 8 bases from J, with 10 bases in between. The CDR3 contains 12 residues.

The chain joins TRBV14 to TRBJ2-5, with 7 bases identical to TRBD1. Trimming cost V 2 bases and J 4 bases; bases outside gene matches: 4. Germline loops: CDR1 SGHDN, CDR2 FVKESK. The CDR3 is 14 amino acids. CDR3 sequence (DNA): TGTGCCAGCAGCCAAAGGGGGCTGGGAGAGACCCAGTACTTC. Amino acids: CASSQRGLGETQYF.

This rearrangement joins TRBV27 to TRBJ1-2; D may be TRBD1 (5 bases). There are 13 residues in the CDR3. Germline V gene data show CDR1 as MNHEY and CDR2 as SMNVEV (reference sequence). The V gene lost 6 bases and the J gene lost 3 bases, with 11 bases spanning the gap. The DNA of the CDR3 is TGTGCCAGCAGCCGGGGGGTAGACTATGGCTACACCTTC. The encoded protein is CASSRGVDYGYTF.

J is TRBJ2-3 and V is TRBV23-1, with 7 bases fitting TRBD2. TRBV23-1 is an open reading frame, and its role is uncertain. This CDR3 comprises 16 residues. V was clipped by 6 bases and J by 6 bases; unmatched bases: 15. The CDR3 is CASSPPKRGTGDTQYF. In nucleotides, the CDR3 is TGCGCCAGCAGCCCCCCCAAGCGGGGCACGGGCGATACGCAGTATTTT.

V is TRBV11-3 and J is TRBJ2-5; TRBD2 matches at 13 bases. This CDR3 region has 18 residues. With V trimmed by 5 bases and J by 0 bases, 9 bases remained unmatched. Looked up from germline, CDR1 is SGHNT and CDR2 is YENEEA. In nucleotides, the CDR3 is TGTGCCAGCAGCCCCGGCTCTACTAGCGGGGGGGACCAAGAGACCCAGTACTTC. Residues: CASSPGSTSGGDQETQYF.

This clone was counted between two and nine times. Other DNA sequences in the sample encode the same CDR3. The chain is built from TRBV7-8 and TRBJ2-7; 7 bases align to TRBD1. This CDR3 is built from 13 residues. Trimming took 5 bases from V and 2 from J; bases not matched to a gene: 3. Germline values: CDR1 SGHVS, CDR2 FQNEAQ. CDR3 sequence: CASSLDRAYEQYF. The CDR3 bases are TGTGCCAGCAGCCTAGACAGGGCCTACGAGCAGTACTTC.

This chain uses TRBV11-1 with TRBJ1-2; D is unclear. Germline CDR1 is SGHAT and CDR2 is FQDESV (reference sequence). The length of the CDR3 is 15 residues. Trimming left V 5 bases short and J 8 bases short, with 21 bases between. The CDR3 DNA is TGTGCCAGCAGCCCCAACATCCGGGAAGGGATGGGCTACACCTTC. It codes for CASSPNIREGMGYTF.